The 22 T cell receptor beta chains presented below share a single source sample, sequenced in a study of T cell responses to AZD1222 COVID-19 vaccine. The assay was immunoSEQ multiplex PCR, and TCRdb's table has in-frame clones only and misses some. The sample yields 130,000 or so clones, about 85% seen once. The sample in question was peripheral blood, obtained 28 days after the second AZD1222 dose. The receptors were sampled from an adult who received the AZD1222 COVID-19 vaccine.

The V and J genes are TRBV6-4 and TRBJ2-7, with 7 bases identical to TRBD2. Germline V lookup: CDR1 MRHNA, CDR2 SNTAGT. V lost 7 bases to trimming and J lost 1 base; unmatched junction nucleotides: 7. This CDR3 comprises 14 residues. This CDR3 is CASTGGTDSYEQYF. The CDR3 DNA is TGTGCCAGCACGGGGGGAACTGATTCCTACGAGCAGTACTTC.

This clone is a singleton in its sample. The chain recombines TRBV29-1 with TRBJ2-5; 10 nucleotides align to TRBD2. Losses at the gene ends were 3 bases for V and 0 bases for J; bases not matched to a gene: 4. In germline, CDR1 is SQVTM, CDR2 ANQGSEA. This CDR3 has 15 amino acids. CDR3 region: CSVDLAGVYQETQYF. The CDR3 DNA reads as TGCAGCGTTGACCTAGCGGGGGTTTACCAAGAGACCCAGTACTTC.

The chain carries TRBV6-5 and TRBJ2-6, with D uncertain. Germline CDR1 and CDR2: MNHEY and SVGAGI. The CDR3 has 13 residues. The ends were cut back, 0 bases at V and 3 bases at J, with 0 bases in the middle. DNA for the CDR3: TGTGCCAGCAGTTACTCTGGGGCCAACGTCCTGACTTTC. Its protein is CASSYSGANVLTF.

The rearrangement uses TRBV20-1 and TRBJ1-5; D gene ambiguous. The germline V gene has CDR1 DFQATT and CDR2 SNEGSKA (reference sequence). CDR3 length: 11 residues. V dropped 3 bases and J dropped 4 bases, with 4 bases sitting between them. CDR3 in DNA: TGCAGTGCTAGCGTAAATCAGCCCCAGCATTTT. The encoded protein is CSASVNQPQHF.

The rearrangement joins TRBV3-1 (or the pseudogene TRBV3-2) to TRBJ1-2; D call uncertain. This CDR3 has 12 amino acids. Trimming took off 3 bases at V and 8 bases at J, with 10 bases between the two ends. Germline V gives CDR1 LGHDT, CDR2 YNNKEL (reference sequence). CDR3 nucleotides: TGTGCCAGCAGCCAGCTCTCGAAGGGCTACACCTTC. It codes for CASSQLSKGYTF.

V gene TRBV9 combines with J gene TRBJ1-3; a weak D match, TRBD1 (5 bases). The ends were cut back, 4 bases at V and 0 bases at J, with 14 bases in the middle. Germline V CDR1 and CDR2: SGDLS, YYNGEE. The CDR3 is made up of 16 amino acids. CDR3 sequence reads: CASSPGPRSSGNTIYF. CDR3 coding DNA: TGTGCCAGCAGCCCGGGACCCCGGAGCTCTGGAAACACCATATATTTT.

The chain has TRBV2 and TRBJ1-4; D perhaps matches TRBD1 (5 bases). The CDR3 extends over 13 amino acids. The V end lost 3 bases, the J end lost 7 bases, and 9 bases lay between the germline ends. Germline V lookup: CDR1 SNHLY, CDR2 FYNNEI. DNA of the CDR3: TGTGCCAGCAGTGAGGGCAGGGCTGAAAAACTGTTTTTT. It yields the protein CASSEGRAEKLFF.

As to this clone: Other DNA sequences in the same sample also yield this CDR3. The chain has TRBV11-2 and TRBJ1-5; D is uncertain. CDR1 and CDR2 from the germline V gene are SGHAT and FQNNGV. Trimming took 0 bases from V and 2 from J, leaving 5 bases between them. The CDR3 is made up of 14 amino acids. In DNA, the CDR3 is TGTGCCAGCAGCTTAGATCGAGGCAATCAGCCCCAGCATTTT. Translation gives CASSLDRGNQPQHF.

This chain connects TRBV11-2 to TRBJ2-1; the D gene is possibly TRBD1 (7 bases). With 0 bases removed from V and 10 bases from J, the gap between germline ends came to 13 bases. This CDR3 is built from 14 residues. CDR1 and CDR2 from the germline V gene are SGHAT and FQNNGV. CDR3 sequence: CASSLEGGQYEQFF. The CDR3 region has the DNA TGTGCCAGCAGCTTAGAGGGGGGACAGTACGAGCAGTTCTTC.

This sequence joins TRBV7-2 and TRBJ2-5; 10 bases map to TRBD2. Trimming at V came to 1 base and at J to 7 bases, leaving 9 bases not matched to a gene. This CDR3 contains 16 residues. Per germline, CDR1 SGHTA and CDR2 FQGNSA. The CDR3 bases are TGTGCCAGCAGCTTAGAAGGGACTAGCGCATCGGGGACCCAGTACTTC. This gives the protein CASSLEGTSASGTQYF.

This clone came up a few times. This chain links TRBV7-2 with TRBJ2-2; the D gene is possibly TRBD2 (6 bases). CDR1 and CDR2 from the germline V gene are SGHTA and FQGNSA. V was cut by 5 bases and J by 1 base, with 14 bases left in between. The CDR3 loop spans 16 amino acids. CDR3 sequence: CASSPLAGLNTGELFF. CDR3 nucleotide sequence: TGTGCCAGCAGCCCTCTCGCGGGGTTGAACACCGGGGAGCTGTTTTTT.

This clone was counted once. The chain carries TRBV18 and TRBJ1-6, with D perhaps TRBD1 (5 bases). The CDR3 runs 14 residues. Germline CDR1 is KGHSH and CDR2 is LQKENI. V was shortened by 2 bases and J by 8 bases, with 10 bases between the two germline ends. CDR3 bases: TGTGCCAGCTCACCATCGGGGGAGGATTCACCCCTCCACTTT. Its translation is CASSPSGEDSPLHF.

J is TRBJ2-7 and V is TRBV29-1; D is ambiguous. CDR1 SQVTM and CDR2 ANQGSEA come from the germline V gene. V was shortened by 5 bases and J by 3 bases, with 17 bases between the two germline ends. The CDR3 is 14 residues long. The DNA for the CDR3 is TGCAGCGTTAGACACACCAGGCAAAACTACGAGCAGTACTTC. Amino acid sequence: CSVRHTRQNYEQYF.

The genes are TRBV6-2 or TRBV6-3 and TRBJ1-6; D is undetermined. Germline CDR1 MNHEY, CDR2 SVGEGT. The CDR3 contains 13 residues. Trimming removed 0 bases from V and 14 bases from J, with 11 bases in between. The CDR3 spells CASSYSWTVSLHF. The CDR3 DNA reads TGTGCCAGCAGTTACTCATGGACCGTATCCCTCCACTTT.

This chain connects TRBV6-5 to TRBJ2-7, with 7 positions matching TRBD2. With 5 bases clipped from V and 5 bases from J, the junction kept 9 bases outside the gene matches. The length of the CDR3 is 14 residues. Per the germline V gene, CDR1 is MNHEY and CDR2 is SVGAGI. DNA for the CDR3: TGTGCCAGCAGTCCCGGGGGGAGTGGAAACGAGCAGTACTTC. Protein product: CASSPGGSGNEQYF.

The chain has TRBV6-5 and TRBJ1-5; no clear D gene. The CDR3 covers 15 residues. Looked up from germline, CDR1 is MNHEY and CDR2 is SVGAGI. The V end lost 10 bases, the J end lost 0 bases, and 16 bases lay between the germline ends. CDR3 protein: CATARAGNSNQPQHF. As DNA, the CDR3 is TGTGCCACAGCTCGGGCGGGTAATAGCAATCAGCCCCAGCATTTT.

This chain's CDR3 is CASSLGGRVYEQYF. The CDR3, as DNA: TGTGCCAGCAGCTTAGGAGGCAGGGTGTACGAGCAGTACTTC. The chain has TRBV13 and TRBJ2-7, with D possibly TRBD1 on 5 matching bases. The ends were cut back, 0 bases at V and 4 bases at J, with 10 bases in the middle. There are 14 residues in the CDR3. CDR1 and CDR2 (germline): PRHDT, FYEKMQ (reference sequence).

The chain is built from TRBV12-2 and TRBJ1-2. TRBV12-2 is classified as a pseudogene. The CDR3 has 15 residues. The CDR3 DNA reads TGTGCAAGTCGCTTACTAGGGGGGCTAATTCATGGCTACACCTTC. Translating gives CASRLLGGLIHGYTF.

This chain links TRBV30 with TRBJ1-6; no reliable D call. Trimming removed 2 bases from V and 10 bases from J, with 9 bases in between. Germline lookup yields CDR1 GTSNPN and CDR2 SVGIG (reference sequence). The CDR3 totals 12 residues. CDR3 nucleotides: TGTGCCTGGAGTTATGGGGTCTCACCCCTCCACTTT. Translating it yields CAWSYGVSPLHF.

The V gene is TRBV18, the J gene TRBJ1-6, with 8 bases lining up with TRBD1. The CDR3 extends over 16 amino acids. Germline-derived CDR1 and CDR2 are KGHSH and LQKENI. The V segment lost 2 bases and the J segment 7 bases; nucleotides outside the gene matches: 7. CDR3 in amino acids: CASSPGPGGKNSPLHF. The DNA of the CDR3 is TGTGCCAGCTCACCAGGTCCAGGGGGCAAGAATTCACCCCTCCACTTT. Using reference TRBV18 and TRBJ1-6 for the parts outside the CDR3, the full variable domain is NAGVMQNPRHLVRRRGQEARLRCSPMKGHSHVYWYRQLPEEGLKFMVYLQKENIIDESGMPKERFSAEFPKEGPSILRIQQVVRGDSAAYFCASSPGPGGKNSPLHFGNGTRLTVT.

This clone was recorded only once. This chain connects TRBV9 to TRBJ1-4; 8 bases line up with TRBD1. Unmatched junction bases numbered 5, after V lost 3 bases and J lost 4 bases. Germline loops: CDR1 SGDLS, CDR2 YYNGEE. The CDR3 runs to 15 residues. Written as DNA, the CDR3 is TGTGCCAGCAGCGCACCGACAGGGGTTAATGAAAAACTGTTTTTT. Amino acid sequence: CASSAPTGVNEKLFF.

This chain joins TRBV5-1 and TRBJ2-7, with D possibly matching TRBD1 (5 bases). Germline CDR1 and CDR2: SGHRS and YFSETQ. The CDR3 is 14 residues long. Deletions cut 4 bases from V and 5 bases from J, with 16 bases between. CDR3 residues: CASSRLGQANEQYF. The CDR3 coding sequence is TGCGCCAGCAGCCGGTTGGGGCAGGCCAACGAGCAGTACTTC.